These 16 T cell receptor beta chains came from one sample sequenced in a study of OX40 agonist ivuxolimab in advanced cancers. Only in-frame clones appear in the TCRdb table, and some are missing; sequencing was by immunoSEQ multiplex PCR. This table has about 100,000 clones, roughly 90% appearing once. This material consisted of CD4+ or CD8+ T cells sorted from blood, taken in a trial of the OX40 agonist ivuxolimab. Every receptor here comes from an adult with an advanced solid tumor such as melanoma, head and neck, liver or kidney cancer.

This rearrangement joins TRBV9 to TRBJ2-5; D is uncertain. Germline V lookup: CDR1 SGDLS, CDR2 YYNGEE. V was cut by 0 bases and J by 2 bases, with 8 bases left in between. The CDR3 is 14 residues long. DNA for the CDR3: TGTGCCAGCAGCGTAGGTAGCAGTCAAGAGACCCAGTACTTC. Its translation is CASSVGSSQETQYF.

The chain has TRBV30 and TRBJ1-6; perhaps TRBD1 as D (6 bases). CDR3 length: 14 amino acids. The germline V and J ends were trimmed by 8 bases and 7 bases, with 18 bases remaining between them. Germline lookup yields CDR1 GTSNPN and CDR2 SVGIG (reference sequence). The DNA for the CDR3 is TGTGCCGCCACAGGGTTTTCTGGAAATTCACCCCTCCACTTT. This gives the protein CAATGFSGNSPLHF.

The chain links TRBV5-1 to TRBJ2-1, with D tentatively TRBD2 (6 bases). The length of the CDR3 is 15 residues. Per the germline V gene, CDR1 is SGHRS and CDR2 is YFSETQ. V lost 1 base to trimming and J lost 6 bases, with 14 bases between them. CDR3: CASSLKSLGGNEQFF. CDR3 nucleotides: TGCGCCAGCAGCTTGAAGTCACTGGGGGGCAATGAGCAGTTCTTC.

The chain recombines TRBV5-1 with TRBJ2-5; TRBD1 agrees at 7 bases. This CDR3 spans 14 amino acids. Trimming removed 4 bases from V and 5 bases from J; junction bases left unmatched: 8. From germline, CDR1 is SGHRS and CDR2 YFSETQ. The chain's CDR3 is CASSMGQSPETQYF. CDR3 sequence (DNA): TGCGCCAGCAGCATGGGACAGTCCCCCGAGACCCAGTACTTC.

In its sample, this clone was seen a few times. The rearrangement uses TRBV9 and TRBJ1-1; D not resolved. The CDR3 covers 15 residues. Germline lookup yields CDR1 SGDLS and CDR2 YYNGEE. V was shortened by 2 bases and J by 3 bases, with 14 bases between the two germline ends. CDR3 loop: CASSVSGIWDTEAFF. CDR3 sequence (DNA): TGTGCCAGCAGCGTTTCGGGGATTTGGGACACTGAAGCTTTCTTT.

The gene calls are TRBV21-1 and TRBJ1-5; the table's D call, TRBD1, was not checked against the DNA. TRBV21-1 is a listed pseudogene. The CDR3 has 19 amino acids. In nucleotides, the CDR3 is TGTGCCAGCAGGTCGGCGGCGACAGGGGAAGGGTATAGCAATCAGCCCCAGCATTTT. It is translated as CASRSAATGEGYSNQPQHF.

Only one count was recorded for this clone. The chain carries TRBV27 and TRBJ1-2, with D unclear. Germline V gene data show CDR1 as MNHEY and CDR2 as SMNVEV (reference sequence). This CDR3 is built from 13 residues. With 0 bases removed from V and 6 bases from J, the gap between germline ends came to 8 bases. As DNA, the CDR3 is TGTGCCAGCAGTTTATCGGGGAATGATGGCTACACCTTC. This translates into CASSLSGNDGYTF.

The chain uses TRBV19 and TRBJ1-2; D unclear. V lost 6 bases and J lost 3, with 14 bases in between. Per germline, CDR1 LNHDA and CDR2 SQIVND (reference sequence). The CDR3 has 14 residues. The CDR3 region has the DNA TGTGCCAGTAGGAGACGGTCGTCGGACTATGGCTACACCTTC. Its translation is CASRRRSSDYGYTF. The entire variable domain, with the rest obtained from reference TRBV19 and TRBJ1-2, is as follows: DGGITQSPKYLFRKEGQNVTLSCEQNLNHDAMYWYRQDPGQGLRLIYYSQIVNDFQKGDIAEGYSVSREKKESFPLTVTSAQKNPTAFYLCASRRRSSDYGYTFGSGTRLTVV.

The J gene is TRBJ2-1, the V gene TRBV7-3; D unclear. Between the trimmed V and J ends, which lost 5 bases and 10 bases, there was a span of 18 bases. Germline V lookup: CDR1 SGHTA, CDR2 FQGTGA. The CDR3 is 14 amino acids. The CDR3 protein is CASSLPPRLGEQFF. Here the CDR3 DNA reads TGTGCCAGCAGCCTACCCCCCCGATTGGGGGAGCAGTTCTTC.

The chain has TRBV2 and TRBJ1-4, with D uncertain. Germline V gene lookup returns CDR1 SNHLY and CDR2 FYNNEI. This CDR3 has 13 residues. V lost 7 bases to trimming and J lost 6 bases, with 12 bases between them. The DNA for the CDR3 is TGTGCCAGCACAGTAACGATGGATGAAAAACTGTTTTTT. This sequence encodes CASTVTMDEKLFF.

This clone appeared once. This rearrangement joins TRBV5-1 to TRBJ2-5; a possible D gene is TRBD1 (6 bases). The CDR3 is 14 amino acids. V shed 5 bases and J shed 3 bases, with 14 bases lying between them. CDR1 and CDR2 (germline): SGHRS, YFSETQ. The CDR3 reads CASSLGTLKETQYF. The CDR3 bases are TGCGCCAGCAGTCTTGGGACACTCAAAGAGACCCAGTACTTC. The variable domain in full, completed from reference TRBV5-1 and TRBJ2-5, reads KAGVTQTPRYLIKTRGQQVTLSCSPISGHRSVSWYQQTPGQGLQFLFEYFSETQRNKGNFPGRFSGRQFSNSRSEMNVSTLELGDSALYLCASSLGTLKETQYFGPGTRLLVL.

V is TRBV6-1 and J is TRBJ1-6, with TRBD1 matching over 7 bases. V was clipped by 6 bases and J by 9 bases; unmatched bases: 5. The CDR3 is made up of 13 amino acids. The germline CDR1 and CDR2 sequences are MNHNS and SASEGT. For the CDR3, the DNA is TGTGCCAGCAGCGTCACAGGGGTTTCACCCCTCCACTTT. It is translated as CASSVTGVSPLHF.

The chain is built from TRBV15 and TRBJ2-5; tentative D call: TRBD1 (6 bases). V was shortened by 5 bases and J by 5 bases, with 18 bases between the two germline ends. Germline values: CDR1 LNHNV, CDR2 YYDKDF (reference sequence). The length of the CDR3 is 15 residues. In DNA, the CDR3 is TGTGCCACCAGCTCAAGTACAGGGCAATGGGAGACCCAGTACTTC. Its protein is CATSSSTGQWETQYF.

The rearrangement joins TRBV10-2 to TRBJ1-1; no clear D gene. V lost 1 base to trimming and J lost 2 bases, with 8 bases between them. CDR1 and CDR2 (germline): WSHSY, SAAADI. The CDR3 extends over 14 amino acids. The CDR3 spells CASSEFGVNTEAFF. The CDR3 coding sequence is TGCGCCAGCAGTGAGTTTGGGGTAAACACTGAAGCTTTCTTT.

The gene calls are TRBV7-2 and TRBJ1-2; D is possibly TRBD1 (6 bases). The CDR3 has 16 amino acids. The V end was cut by 2 bases, the J end by 5 bases, with 18 bases between. Germline V lookup: CDR1 SGHTA, CDR2 FQGNSA. CDR3 sequence (DNA): TGTGCCAGCAGCTTACGGGGGGCCCGACCAGGGTATGGCTACACCTTC. Translation gives CASSLRGARPGYGYTF.

The J gene is TRBJ1-6, the V gene TRBV19; D gene uncertain. Trimming shortened V by 6 bases and J by 0 bases, and 6 bases separated the two germline ends. Germline V gives CDR1 LNHDA, CDR2 SQIVND (reference sequence). The CDR3 runs 14 residues. CDR3 sequence reads: CASRPSSYNSPLHF. CDR3 sequence (DNA): TGTGCCAGTAGACCCAGCTCCTATAATTCACCCCTCCACTTT.